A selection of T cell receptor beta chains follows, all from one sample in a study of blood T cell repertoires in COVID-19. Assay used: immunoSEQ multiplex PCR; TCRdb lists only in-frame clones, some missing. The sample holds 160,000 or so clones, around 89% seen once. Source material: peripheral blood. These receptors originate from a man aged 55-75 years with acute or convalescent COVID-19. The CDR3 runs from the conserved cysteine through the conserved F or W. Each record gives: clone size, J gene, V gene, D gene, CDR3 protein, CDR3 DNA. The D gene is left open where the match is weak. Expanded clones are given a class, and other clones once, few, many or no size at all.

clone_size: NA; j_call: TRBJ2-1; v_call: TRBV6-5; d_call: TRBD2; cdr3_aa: CASTGLAGFYNEQFF; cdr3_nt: TGTGCCAGCACAGGACTAGCGGGGTTCTACAATGAGCAGTTCTTC
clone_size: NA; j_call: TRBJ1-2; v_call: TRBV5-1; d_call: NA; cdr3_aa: CASSLTGDKYGYTF; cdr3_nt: TGCGCCAGCAGCTTAACCGGGGACAAATATGGCTACACCTTC
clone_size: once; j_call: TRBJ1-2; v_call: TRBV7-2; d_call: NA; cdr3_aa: CASSLGVRVSYGYTF; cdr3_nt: TGTGCCAGCAGCTTAGGAGTCAGGGTCTCATATGGCTACACCTTC
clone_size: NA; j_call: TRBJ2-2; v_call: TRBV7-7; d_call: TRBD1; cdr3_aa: CASSPTGGNTGELFF; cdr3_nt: TGTGCTAGCAGCCCCACAGGGGGAAACACCGGGGAGCTGTTTTTT
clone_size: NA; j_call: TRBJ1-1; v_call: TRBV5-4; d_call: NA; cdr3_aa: CASSIRGIMNTEAFF; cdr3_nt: TGTGCCAGCAGCATTAGGGGAATCATGAACACTGAAGCTTTCTTT
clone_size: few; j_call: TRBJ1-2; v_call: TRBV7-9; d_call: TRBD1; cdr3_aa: CASSFSGTGDGYTF; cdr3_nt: TGTGCCAGCAGCTTCTCCGGGACAGGGGATGGCTACACCTTC
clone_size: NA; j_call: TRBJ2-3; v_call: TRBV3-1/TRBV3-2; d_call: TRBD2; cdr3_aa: CASSLGLATSTDTQYF; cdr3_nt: TGTGCCAGCAGCCTGGGACTAGCGACGAGCACAGATACGCAGTATTTT
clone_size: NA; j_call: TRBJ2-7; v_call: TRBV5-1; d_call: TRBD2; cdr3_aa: CASSLGLAGARYEQYF; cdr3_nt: TGCGCCAGCAGCCTGGGACTAGCGGGCGCCAGATACGAGCAGTACTTC
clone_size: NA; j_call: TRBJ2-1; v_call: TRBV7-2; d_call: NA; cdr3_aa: CASSSGSYNEQFF; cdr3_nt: TGTGCCAGCAGCTCGGGCTCCTACAATGAGCAGTTCTTC
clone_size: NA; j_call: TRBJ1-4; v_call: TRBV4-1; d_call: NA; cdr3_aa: CASSPSRGGFATNEKLFF; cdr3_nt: TGCGCCAGCAGCCCAAGCCGGGGGGGATTTGCAACTAATGAAAAACTGTTTTTT
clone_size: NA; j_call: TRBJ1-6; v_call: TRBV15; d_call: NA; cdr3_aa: CATSREDDPVRPLHF; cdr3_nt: TGTGCCACCAGCAGGGAGGACGATCCGGTCAGGCCCCTCCACTTT
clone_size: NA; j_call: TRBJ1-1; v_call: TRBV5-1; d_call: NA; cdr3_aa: CASSFRTPNTEAFF; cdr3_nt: TGCGCCAGCAGCTTTAGGACACCAAACACTGAAGCTTTCTTT
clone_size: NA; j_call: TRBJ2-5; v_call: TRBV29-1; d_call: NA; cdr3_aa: CSVELVDSYQETQYF; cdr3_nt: TGCAGCGTTGAATTGGTGGACTCGTACCAAGAGACCCAGTACTTC
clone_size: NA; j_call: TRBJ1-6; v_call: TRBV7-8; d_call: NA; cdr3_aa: CASSLAQGSNSPLHF; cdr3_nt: TGTGCCAGCAGCTTAGCACAGGGAAGTAACTCACCCCTCCACTTT
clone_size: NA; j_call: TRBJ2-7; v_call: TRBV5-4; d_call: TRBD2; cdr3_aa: CASSLGLAGRYEQYF; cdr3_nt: TGTGCCAGCAGCTTGGGACTAGCGGGGCGATACGAGCAGTACTTC
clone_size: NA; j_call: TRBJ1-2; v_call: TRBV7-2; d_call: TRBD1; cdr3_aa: CASSYRQGAPGYTF; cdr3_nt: TGTGCCAGCAGCTATCGACAGGGGGCGCCCGGCTACACCTTC
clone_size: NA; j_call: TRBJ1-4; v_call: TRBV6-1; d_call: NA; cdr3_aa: CASSEILGAEKLFF; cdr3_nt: TGTGCCAGCAGTGAAATTCTGGGGGCAGAAAAACTGTTTTTT
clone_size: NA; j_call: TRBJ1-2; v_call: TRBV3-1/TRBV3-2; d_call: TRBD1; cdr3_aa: CASSQDRTDRVGYGYTF; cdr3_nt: TGTGCCAGCAGCCAAGACCGGACGGACAGGGTAGGCTATGGCTACACCTTC
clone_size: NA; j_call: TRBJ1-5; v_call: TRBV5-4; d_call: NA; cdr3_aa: CASSLTRQTYSNQPQHF; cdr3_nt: TGTGCCAGCAGCTTGACCCGACAGACGTATAGCAATCAGCCCCAGCATTTT
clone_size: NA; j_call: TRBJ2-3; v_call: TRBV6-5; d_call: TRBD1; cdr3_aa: CASRPGQGAADTQYF; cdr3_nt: TGTGCCAGCAGGCCGGGACAGGGGGCGGCAGATACGCAGTATTTT
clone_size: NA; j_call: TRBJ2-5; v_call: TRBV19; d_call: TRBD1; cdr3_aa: CATTDRGLETQYF; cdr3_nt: TGTGCCACCACGGACAGGGGGCTTGAGACCCAGTACTTC
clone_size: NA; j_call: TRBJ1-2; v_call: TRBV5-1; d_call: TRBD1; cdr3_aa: CASSLPTGGAGGYTF; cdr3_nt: TGCGCCAGCAGCTTGCCGACAGGGGGCGCGGGTGGCTACACCTTC
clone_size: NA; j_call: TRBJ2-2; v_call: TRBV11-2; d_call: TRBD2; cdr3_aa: CASSLLSGSTGELFF; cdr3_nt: TGTGCCAGCAGCTTACTTAGCGGGAGCACCGGGGAGCTGTTTTTT
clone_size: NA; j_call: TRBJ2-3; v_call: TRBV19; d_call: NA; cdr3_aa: CASSDSSTDAQYF; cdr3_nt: TGTGCCAGTAGTGATTCTAGCACAGATGCGCAGTATTTT
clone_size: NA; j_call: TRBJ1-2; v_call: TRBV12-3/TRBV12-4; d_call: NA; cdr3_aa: CASNTLDSGGYTF; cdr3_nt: TGTGCCAGCAACACCCTGGACAGCGGTGGCTACACCTTC
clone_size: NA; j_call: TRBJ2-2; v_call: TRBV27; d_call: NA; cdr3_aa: CASSHYTGELFF; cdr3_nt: TGTGCCAGCAGTCACTACACCGGGGAGCTGTTTTTT
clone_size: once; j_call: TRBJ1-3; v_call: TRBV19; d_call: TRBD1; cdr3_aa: CASSIGLTGTGAAGSGNTIYF; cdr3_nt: TGTGCCAGTAGTATCGGGCTCACCGGGACAGGGGCCGCCGGGTCGGGAAACACCATATATTTT
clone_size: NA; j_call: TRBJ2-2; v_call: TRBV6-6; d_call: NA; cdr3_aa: CASSYSGRGQVGELFF; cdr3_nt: TGTGCCAGCAGTTACTCGGGCAGGGGTCAGGTCGGGGAGCTGTTTTTT
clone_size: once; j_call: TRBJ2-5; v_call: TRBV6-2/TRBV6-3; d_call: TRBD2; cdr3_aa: CASSYSASGGARETQYF; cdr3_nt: TGTGCCAGCAGTTACTCGGCTAGCGGGGGGGCCCGTGAGACCCAGTACTTC
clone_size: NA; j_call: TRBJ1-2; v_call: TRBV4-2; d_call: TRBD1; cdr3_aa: CASSQPYIKGAGYGYTF; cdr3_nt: TGTGCCAGCAGCCAACCGTACATAAAGGGGGCGGGCTATGGCTACACCTTC
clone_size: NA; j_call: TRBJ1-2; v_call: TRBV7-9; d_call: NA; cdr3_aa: CASSPQTVTYYGYTF; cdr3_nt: TGTGCCAGCAGCCCTCAGACAGTGACTTACTATGGCTACACCTTC
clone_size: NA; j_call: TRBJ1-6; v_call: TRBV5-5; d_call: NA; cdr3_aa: CASSLGGVARAPLHF; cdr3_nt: TGTGCCAGCAGCTTGGGGGGCGTTGCACGGGCACCCCTCCACTTT
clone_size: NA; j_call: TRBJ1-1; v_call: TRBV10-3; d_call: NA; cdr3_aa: CAIRQGLNTEAFF; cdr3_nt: TGTGCCATCAGACAGGGTTTGAACACTGAAGCTTTCTTT
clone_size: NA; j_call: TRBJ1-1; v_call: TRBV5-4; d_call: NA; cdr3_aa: CASSPGGQGLIEAFF; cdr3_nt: TGTGCCAGCAGCCCAGGTGGCCAAGGCCTCATTGAAGCTTTCTTT
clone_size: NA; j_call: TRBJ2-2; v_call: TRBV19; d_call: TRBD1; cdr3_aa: CASSLRGPDRGPRNTGELFF; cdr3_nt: TGTGCCAGTAGTCTGAGAGGGCCGGACAGGGGGCCCCGGAACACCGGGGAGCTGTTTTTT
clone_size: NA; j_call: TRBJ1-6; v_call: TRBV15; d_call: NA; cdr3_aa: CATSRGWRADSPLHF; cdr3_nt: TGTGCCACCAGCAGAGGGTGGCGGGCAGATTCACCCCTCCACTTT
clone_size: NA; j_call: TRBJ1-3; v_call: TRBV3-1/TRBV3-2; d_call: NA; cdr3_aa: CASSPFAGGASGNTIYF; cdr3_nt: TGTGCCAGCAGCCCTTTCGCGGGGGGCGCTTCTGGAAACACCATATATTTT
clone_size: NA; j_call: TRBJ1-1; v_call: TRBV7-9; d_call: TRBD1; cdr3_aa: CASSLGWGRGVREDTEAFF; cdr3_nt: TGTGCCAGCAGCTTAGGCTGGGGCAGGGGGGTAAGGGAGGACACTGAAGCTTTCTTT
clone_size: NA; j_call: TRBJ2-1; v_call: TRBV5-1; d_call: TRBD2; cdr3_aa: CASRRAGGDNEQFF; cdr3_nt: TGCGCCAGCAGACGTGCGGGGGGAGACAATGAGCAGTTCTTC
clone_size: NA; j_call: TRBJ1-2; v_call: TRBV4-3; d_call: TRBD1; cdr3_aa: CASSPETGIANYGYTF; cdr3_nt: TGCGCCAGCAGCCCGGAGACAGGGATTGCTAACTATGGCTACACCTTC
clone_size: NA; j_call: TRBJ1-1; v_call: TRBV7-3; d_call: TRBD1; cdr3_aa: CASSTGQGGRTEAFF; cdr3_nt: TGTGCCAGCAGCACTGGACAGGGCGGAAGGACTGAAGCTTTCTTT